These 23 T cell receptor beta chains were all obtained from the same sample, sequenced in a study of T cells in Graves' hyperthyroidism and ophthalmopathy. Amplification of TCR beta CDR3 regions was performed using RNA transcripts as template. The TCR CDR3 first-round RT-PCR relied on the HTBI primer set. TCRdb re-called the multiplex PCR reads with MiXCR, one entry per CDR3 protein. The sample lists about 560,000 distinct CDR3 sequences, 16% occurring once. The sample consisted of blood. These receptors all come from a woman aged 18 to 35 with Graves' hyperthyroidism.

This clonotype has just a few counts. J is TRBJ2-2 and V is TRBV2; TRBD2 agrees at 12 bases. The CDR3 runs 16 residues. Trimming cost V 8 bases and J 4 bases; bases outside gene matches: 8. In germline, CDR1 is SNHLY, CDR2 FYNNEI. The CDR3 DNA is TGTGCCAGCTCCTTACTAGCGGGAGGCCTCACCGGGGAGCTGTTTTTT. As protein: CASSLLAGGLTGELFF.

In its sample, this clonotype was seen a few times. The chain employs TRBV28 and TRBJ1-3; TRBD1 might be the D (5 bases). Germline V gives CDR1 MDHEN, CDR2 SYDVKM. This CDR3 is 13 amino acids long. V lost 8 bases and J 4 bases, leaving 12 bases between the germline ends. The CDR3 spells CASLQVAGNTIYF. The CDR3 DNA sequence: TGTGCCAGCCTACAGGTAGCCGGAAACACCATATATTTT.

The CDR3 region has the DNA TGTGCCAGTAGGCAGACAGATTTACATCCCCAGCATTTT. This gives the protein CASRQTDLHPQHF. The J gene is TRBJ1-5, the V gene TRBV19; D is perhaps TRBD1 (5 bases). CDR1 and CDR2 from the germline V gene are LNHDA and SQIVND (reference sequence). The V end lost 6 bases, the J end lost 10 bases, and 16 bases lay between the germline ends. CDR3 length equals 13 residues. Together with reference TRBV19 and TRBJ1-5, the CDR3 gives the full variable domain: DGGITQSPKYLFRKEGQNVTLSCEQNLNHDAMYWYRQDPGQGLRLIYYSQIVNDFQKGDIAEGYSVSREKKESFPLTVTSAQKNPTAFYLCASRQTDLHPQHFGDGTRLSIL.

This clonotype was counted many times. The V and J genes are TRBV7-6 and TRBJ2-3; D unresolved. This CDR3 comprises 12 residues. The V gene lost 4 bases and the J gene lost 4 bases, with 6 bases spanning the gap. Germline CDR1 is SGHVS and CDR2 is FNYEAQ. In DNA, the CDR3 is TGTGCCAGCAGCTCGACGTCAGATACGCAGTATTTT. Protein product: CASSSTSDTQYF.

This clonotype was recorded many times. The V gene is TRBV20-1, the J gene TRBJ2-1, with 10 bases identical to TRBD2. Germline CDR1 is DFQATT and CDR2 is SNEGSKA (reference sequence). V shed 6 bases and J 4 bases; nucleotides not matched to a gene: 12. CDR3 length: 16 residues. CDR3 sequence (DNA): TGCAGTGCCGAACTCAATGGACTAGCGGTTTACAATGAGCAGTTCTTC. Translation: CSAELNGLAVYNEQFF.

This clonotype was seen a handful of times. The CDR3 loop is CSARTGLSNYGYTF. The CDR3 DNA is TGCAGTGCTCGGACTGGGTTATCGAACTATGGCTACACCTTC. This chain joins TRBV20-1 and TRBJ1-2; unclear D gene. The CDR3 sequence is 14 residues long. V dropped 5 bases and J dropped 2 bases, with 15 bases sitting between them. Germline CDR1 DFQATT, CDR2 SNEGSKA (reference sequence).

The V and J genes are TRBV2 and TRBJ2-1; D is perhaps TRBD1 (5 bases). CDR3 size: 17 residues. Germline CDR1 reads SNHLY; CDR2 reads FYNNEI. V shed 7 bases and J shed 4 bases, with 23 bases lying between them. The CDR3 region has the DNA TGTGCCAGCATGACAGTGGGCCTTGCAAGACTTTACAATGAGCAGTTCTTC. As protein: CASMTVGLARLYNEQFF.

The V call is TRBV27, the J call TRBJ2-7; no clear D. CDR1 MNHEY and CDR2 SMNVEV come from the germline V gene (reference sequence). Trimming took 5 bases from V and 5 from J, leaving 16 bases between them. CDR3 length: 14 amino acids. The CDR3 DNA reads as TGTGCCAGCAGTACTCGACACTACTGGGACGAGCAGTACTTC. It codes for CASSTRHYWDEQYF.

The chain has TRBV7-9 and TRBJ2-1, with a tentative D call TRBD2 (5 bases). Germline V CDR1 and CDR2: SEHNR, FQNEAQ (reference sequence). The length of the CDR3 is 12 residues. Trimming shortened V by 6 bases and J by 8 bases, and 11 bases separated the two germline ends. CDR3 coding DNA: TGTGCCAGCAGACAGCGGACCCATGAGCAGTTCTTC. The encoded protein is CASRQRTHEQFF.

V usage is TRBV7-9 and J usage is TRBJ1-6; perhaps TRBD1 as D (5 bases). The germline CDR1 and CDR2 sequences are SEHNR and FQNEAQ (reference sequence). The CDR3 totals 16 residues. V was shortened by 5 bases and J by 2 bases, with 13 bases between the two germline ends. The CDR3 region is CASSQIPGPYNSPLHF. The DNA of the CDR3 is TGTGCCAGCAGCCAAATACCGGGACCCTATAATTCACCCCTCCACTTT. The whole variable domain, remainder taken from reference TRBV7-9 and TRBJ1-6, is DTGVSQNPRHKITKRGQNVTFRCDPISEHNRLYWYRQTLGQGPEFLTYFQNEAQLEKSRLLSDRFSAERPKGSFSTLEIQRTEQGDSAMYLCASSQIPGPYNSPLHFGNGTRLTVT.

The chain uses TRBV5-6 and TRBJ1-6; the match to TRBD1 covers 7 bases. The CDR3 extends over 14 amino acids. Losses at the gene ends were 0 bases for V and 7 bases for J; bases not matched to a gene: 1. Germline V gene lookup returns CDR1 SGHDT and CDR2 YYEEEE. In DNA form, the CDR3 reads TGTGCCAGCAGCTTGGAGGGACAGAATTCACCCCTCCACTTT. Amino acid sequence: CASSLEGQNSPLHF.

This clonotype was recorded many times. This sequence joins TRBV12-3 or TRBV12-4 and TRBJ2-6, with D uncertain. The CDR3 loop spans 14 amino acids. The germline V and J ends were trimmed by 11 bases and 0 bases, with 11 bases remaining between them. CDR3 residues: CASRVFSGANVLTF. CDR3 sequence (DNA): TGTGCCTCCCGGGTGTTCTCTGGGGCCAACGTCCTGACTTTC.

This chain uses TRBV7-9 with TRBJ1-5; D is possibly TRBD1 (6 bases). Germline loops: CDR1 SEHNR, CDR2 FQNEAQ (reference sequence). V lost 1 base and J lost 4, with 11 bases in between. The CDR3 extends over 15 amino acids. In DNA form, the CDR3 reads TGTGCCAGCAGCTTAGAGGACAGAAGAAATCAGCCCCAGCATTTT. It encodes CASSLEDRRNQPQHF.

CDR3 sequence: CASSFLPPAYNSPLHF. The CDR3 DNA reads TGTGCCAGCAGCTTCCTACCCCCGGCGTATAATTCACCCCTCCACTTT. This chain joins TRBV5-8 and TRBJ1-6; no definite D call. Germline-derived CDR1 and CDR2 are SGHTS and YDEGEE. The length of the CDR3 is 16 residues. The V end was cut by 2 bases, the J end by 4 bases, with 13 bases between.

J is TRBJ2-1 and V is TRBV6-9; D is perhaps TRBD1 (6 bases). The CDR3 length is 16 residues. Germline-derived CDR1 and CDR2 are MNHGY and SVAAGI. V dropped 4 bases and J dropped 9 bases, with 22 bases sitting between them. CDR3 bases: TGTGCCAGCAGTTGCACCTCAGGGGACCGTATAGGTGAGCAGTTCTTC. This gives the protein CASSCTSGDRIGEQFF.

The rearrangement joins TRBV29-1 to TRBJ1-1; no firm D call. V shed 4 bases and J shed 0 bases, with 15 bases lying between them. Germline CDR1 is SQVTM and CDR2 is ANQGSEA. The CDR3 is 15 residues long. The CDR3 sequence: CSVVPGRVMNTEAFF. The CDR3 region has the DNA TGCAGCGTTGTACCGGGGAGGGTCATGAACACTGAAGCTTTCTTT.

This chain links TRBV6-1 with TRBJ1-2; a possible D gene is TRBD1 (6 bases). The germline gives CDR1 MNHNS, CDR2 SASEGT. The CDR3 length is 15 residues. V gave up 5 bases and J gave up 4 bases, with 17 bases separating them. In nucleotides, the CDR3 is TGTGCCAGCAGTTATTCTGGACAGAACTTCTATGGCTACACCTTC. Translating it yields CASSYSGQNFYGYTF.

The chain combines TRBV5-1 with TRBJ2-3; D is undetermined. Germline V lookup: CDR1 SGHRS, CDR2 YFSETQ. The CDR3 length is 15 residues. The ends were cut back, 0 bases at V and 0 bases at J, with 8 bases in the middle. Here the CDR3 reads CASSLAATSTDTQYF. The CDR3 nucleotides read TGCGCCAGCAGCTTGGCCGCGACTAGCACAGATACGCAGTATTTT.

This clonotype was seen many times. The chain links TRBV7-2 to TRBJ1-4, with D unresolved. Trimming removed 2 bases at V and 6 bases at J, with 10 bases between. The CDR3 is made up of 14 amino acids. Germline values: CDR1 SGHTA, CDR2 FQGNSA. The CDR3 loop reads CASSLLGRDEKLFF. The CDR3 region has the DNA TGTGCCAGCAGCTTATTAGGGAGGGATGAAAAACTGTTTTTT.

The V and J genes are TRBV12-3 or TRBV12-4 and TRBJ2-3; tentative D call: TRBD2 (7 bases). The V gene lost 7 bases and the J gene lost 0 bases, with 14 bases spanning the gap. This CDR3 contains 15 residues. In DNA, the CDR3 is TGTGCCAGCAAGGGGGGGGGGCTTAGCACAGATACGCAGTATTTT. Translated: CASKGGGLSTDTQYF.

At least ten counts were recorded for this clonotype. This chain uses TRBV12-3 or TRBV12-4 with TRBJ2-3; 10 bases map to TRBD2. The V gene end was trimmed by 3 bases and the J gene end by 0 bases; junction bases not matched to a gene: 12. The CDR3 has 19 amino acids. The CDR3 protein is CASSFGRGASGSSTDTQYF. CDR3 in DNA: TGTGCCAGCAGTTTCGGGAGGGGAGCTAGCGGGAGTAGCACAGATACGCAGTATTTT.

V gene TRBV3-1 combines with J gene TRBJ2-2; 8 bases match TRBD2. Germline CDR1 and CDR2: LGHDT and YNNKEL (reference sequence). V shed 4 bases and J 9 bases; nucleotides not matched to a gene: 7. The CDR3 sequence is 14 residues long. This CDR3 is CASSRAGAGRELFF. Written as DNA, the CDR3 is TGTGCCAGCAGCCGAGCGGGAGCTGGCCGGGAGCTGTTTTTT. The full variable domain, completed using reference TRBV3-1 and TRBJ2-2, is DTAVSQTPKYLVTQMGNDKSIKCEQNLGHDTMYWYKQDSKKFLKIMFSYNNKELIINETVPNRFSPKSPDKAHLNLHINSLELGDSAVYFCASSRAGAGRELFFGEGSRLTVL.

This clonotype was seen repeatedly, ten times or more. This chain links TRBV27 with TRBJ2-7; the D gene is possibly TRBD2 (6 bases). CDR3 length equals 14 residues. The V end was cut by 6 bases, the J end by 2 bases, with 14 bases between. The germline V gene encodes CDR1 MNHEY and CDR2 SMNVEV (reference sequence). CDR3 in DNA: TGTGCCAGCAGAAAAATGGGAGGACCCTACGAGCAGTACTTC. Protein: CASRKMGGPYEQYF.